This TCR beta chain was obtained from a study of T-cell memory formation after mild COVID-19. Study-wide background: TCR clusters were mostly donor specific. Study results and caveats: Among contracting clones, CD4+ were mainly CM/EM and CD8+ enriched in EMRA. SARS-CoV-2 specificity was not confirmed for second-wave clones peaking on day 37. Clones that got smaller from day 15 to 85 had even CD4/CD8, while clones growing later tipped toward CD4+.

TCRdb reprocessed the 5' RACE reads with MiXCR, giving one entry per CDR3 protein. This repertoire shows around 300,000 distinct CDR3 sequences, roughly 13% found once; its top ten account for about a fifth. A word on this clonotype: What it binds is unknown.

The germline CDR1 and CDR2 sequences are SGHTA and FQGNSA. The CDR3 consists of 16 residues. With 5 bases removed from V and 2 bases from J, the gap between germline ends came to 16 bases. The source is a man aged 18 to 29 who had mild COVID-19 (a few samples of this study predate the infection). Cell type and time point are not known. The chain joins TRBV7-2 to TRBJ1-5; perhaps TRBD1 as D (5 bases). Sequencing was done on a sample of PBMCs or a T cell subset sorted from them (not recorded which). The CDR3: CASSPGGGIGNQPQHF. CDR3 DNA: TGTGCCAGCAGCCCGGGCGGGGGAATTGGCAATCAGCCCCAGCATTTT.